Included here is one T cell receptor (beta chain) sequence, with context. Antigen specificity is unknown. The study drew at least one pre-ART and at least two post-ART PBMC samples from every donor. HIV-positive participants were all treated in the United States. The CDR3 consists of 16 residues. V gave up 3 bases and J gave up 2 bases, with 14 bases separating them. Germline V gene data show CDR1 as SGHRS and CDR2 as YFSETQ. This entry belongs to a study of long-term antiretroviral therapy in people with HIV. Study results and limitations: The study found that diversity rose after ART but stayed below transplant donor controls.

Run at survey level, the immunoSEQ assay was version v3.0. Only in-frame clones appear in the TCRdb table, and some are missing; sequencing was by immunoSEQ multiplex PCR. The sample includes tens of thousands of clones, around four fifths of them seen just once. The source is a man aged 35 to 55 with HIV. This sample comprised unsorted PBMCs, obtained 1.6 years after starting antiretroviral therapy. This rearrangement joins TRBV5-1 to TRBJ2-2; D could derive from TRBD1 or TRBD2 (5 bases each). The DNA of the CDR3 is TGCGCCAGCAGCTGGAGAGGGACCCTTAACACCGGGGAGCTGTTTTTT. The encoded protein is CASSWRGTLNTGELFF.